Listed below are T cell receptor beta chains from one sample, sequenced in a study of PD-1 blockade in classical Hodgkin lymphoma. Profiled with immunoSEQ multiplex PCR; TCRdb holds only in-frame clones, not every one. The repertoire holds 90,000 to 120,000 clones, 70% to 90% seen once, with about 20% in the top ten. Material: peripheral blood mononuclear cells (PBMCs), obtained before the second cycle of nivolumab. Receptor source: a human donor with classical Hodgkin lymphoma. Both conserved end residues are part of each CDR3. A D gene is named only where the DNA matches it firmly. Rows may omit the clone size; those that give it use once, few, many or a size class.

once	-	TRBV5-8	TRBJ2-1	TGTGCCAGCAGCTTACTCCTTAGGCTATCGCAGTTCTTC	CASSLLLRLSQFF
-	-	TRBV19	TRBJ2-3	TGTGCCAGTAATCTCAGAGGAGGGAGTATGGCTGGAACGCAGTATTTT	CASNLRGGSMAGTQYF
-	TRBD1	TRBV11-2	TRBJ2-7	TGTGCCAGCAGCTTTAGGACAGGGAATGGCGAGCAGTACTTC	CASSFRTGNGEQYF
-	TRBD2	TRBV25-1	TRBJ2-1	TGTGCCAGCAGTGAATACTTAGGACTAGCGGGAGGGAACAATGAGCAGTTCTTC	CASSEYLGLAGGNNEQFF
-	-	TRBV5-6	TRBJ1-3	TGTGCCAGCAGCCCCCACGAGCGGCCTTCTGGAAACACCATATATTTT	CASSPHERPSGNTIYF
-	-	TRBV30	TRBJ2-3	TGTGCCTGTAGCGCCAGGGGTCCAGATACGCAGTATTTT	CACSARGPDTQYF
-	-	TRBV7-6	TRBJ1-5	TGTGCCAGCAGCTCGTCCTCATCGGGCAATCAGCCCCAGCATTTT	CASSSSSSGNQPQHF
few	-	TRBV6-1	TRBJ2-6	TGTGCCAGCAGAAGACTGCACTCTGGGGCCAACGTCCTGACTTTC	CASRRLHSGANVLTF
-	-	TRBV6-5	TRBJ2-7	TGTGCCAGCAGTTACGGGCCACTATACGAGCAGTACTTC	CASSYGPLYEQYF
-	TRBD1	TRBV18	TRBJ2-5	TGTGCCAGCTCACCATTGGCACAGGGGGAGACCCAGTACTTC	CASSPLAQGETQYF
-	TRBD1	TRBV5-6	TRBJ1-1	TGTGCCAGCAGCTACACAGGGGTTTACACTGAAGCTTTCTTT	CASSYTGVYTEAFF
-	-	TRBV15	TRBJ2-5	TGTGCCACCAGCAGAGAGACTAGAGGTTGGGAGACCCAGTACTTC	CATSRETRGWETQYF
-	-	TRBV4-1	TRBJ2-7	TGCGCCAGCAGCCAAGTTTACGGAGCTCCCTCCTACGAGCAGTACTTC	CASSQVYGAPSYEQYF
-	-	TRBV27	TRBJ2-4	TGTGCCAGCAGTTTATTGCGTAAAGGGAAAAACATTCAGTACTTC	CASSLLRKGKNIQYF
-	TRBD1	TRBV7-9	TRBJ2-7	TGTGCCAGCAGCTTAGGCGGACAGGGTGGGTACGAGCAGTACTTC	CASSLGGQGGYEQYF
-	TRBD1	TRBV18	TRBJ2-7	TGTGCCAGCTCAGCCAGACAGGGTCACGAGCAGTACTTC	CASSARQGHEQYF
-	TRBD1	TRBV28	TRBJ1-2	TGTGCCAGCAGTCCTGCCGGGACAGCGAAGCCTTTCTACACCTTC	CASSPAGTAKPFYTF
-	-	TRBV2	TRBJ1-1	TGTGCCAGCGCCGGGTCCCTCCTGAGGGCTTTCTTT	CASAGSLLRAFF
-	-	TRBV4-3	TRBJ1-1	TGCGCCAGCAGCCCCCAGACCGTTGAAGCTTTCTTT	CASSPQTVEAFF
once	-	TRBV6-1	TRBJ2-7	TGTGCCAGCAGTACCGGAGGTGGGAGTAACGAGCAGTACTTC	CASSTGGGSNEQYF
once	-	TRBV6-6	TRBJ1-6	TGTGCCAGCAACTATAACGGGATGAATAATTCACCCCTCCACTTT	CASNYNGMNNSPLHF
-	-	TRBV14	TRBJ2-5	TGTGCCAGCAGCTCCTGGGGGCCCCAAGAGACCCAGTACTTC	CASSSWGPQETQYF
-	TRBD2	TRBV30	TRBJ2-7	TGTGCCTCTCGGACTAGCGGGCGCCCGGGCGAGCAGTACTTC	CASRTSGRPGEQYF
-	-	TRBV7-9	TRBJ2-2	TGTGCCAGCAGCTTAGAACAGGTATCCGGGGAGCTGTTTTTT	CASSLEQVSGELFF
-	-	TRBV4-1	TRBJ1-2	TGCGCCAGCAGCCAAGCCAGGACAGCCTATGGCTACACCTTC	CASSQARTAYGYTF
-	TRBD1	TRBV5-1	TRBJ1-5	TGCGCCAGCAGCTTAGCCGGGACAGGGAGCAATCAGCCCCAGCATTTT	CASSLAGTGSNQPQHF
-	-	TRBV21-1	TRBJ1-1	TGTGCCAGCAGCACCTTTGGACCCCCGCCAACAGCTTTCTTT	CASSTFGPPPTAFF
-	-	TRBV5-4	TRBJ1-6	TGTGCCAGCAGCGTTAACCGGGGTTATAATTCACCCCTCCACTTT	CASSVNRGYNSPLHF
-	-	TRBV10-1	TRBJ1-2	TGCGCCAGCAGTGAGAATTCGGGGGCGCAAGGCTACACCTTC	CASSENSGAQGYTF
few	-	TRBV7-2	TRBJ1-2	TGTGCCAGCAGCTCCCTTGGCTATGGCTACACCTTC	CASSSLGYGYTF
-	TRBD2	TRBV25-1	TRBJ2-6	TGTGCCAGCAGCGTAGCGGGAGAAGTCTCTGGGGCCAACGTCCTGACTTTC	CASSVAGEVSGANVLTF
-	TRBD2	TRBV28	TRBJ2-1	TGTGCCAGCAGTTTACCAACCGGGACTAGCGGCTTCAATGAGCAGTTCTTC	CASSLPTGTSGFNEQFF
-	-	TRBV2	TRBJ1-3	TGTGCCAGCAGGCCTCTGGTCTCTGGAAACACCATATATTTT	CASRPLVSGNTIYF
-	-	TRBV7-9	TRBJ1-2	TGTGCCAGCAGCTTAGGCCTCGGCAGGGAGAGCTATGGCTACACCTTC	CASSLGLGRESYGYTF
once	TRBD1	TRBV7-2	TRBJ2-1	TGTGCCAGCAGCTTAGGATCGACAGGGTTCAATGAGCAGTTCTTC	CASSLGSTGFNEQFF
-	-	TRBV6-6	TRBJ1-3	TGTGCCAGCAGTTCGGCCGCAGGAAACACCATATATTTT	CASSSAAGNTIYF
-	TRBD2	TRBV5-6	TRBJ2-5	TGTGCCAGCAGCTCTATAGCGGGAGAAGAGACCCAGTACTTC	CASSSIAGEETQYF
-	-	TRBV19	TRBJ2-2	TGTGCCAGTATGTTTTTAATGTCTCCCTCAGATACCGGGGAGCTGTTTTTT	CASMFLMSPSDTGELFF
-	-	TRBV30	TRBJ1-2	TGTGCCTCCACAGGAACCTCTAACTATGGCTACACCTTC	CASTGTSNYGYTF
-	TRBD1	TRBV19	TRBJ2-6	TGTGCCAGTAGGCCCGGACAGGGAGAATGGTCTGGGGCCAACGTCCTGACTTTC	CASRPGQGEWSGANVLTF
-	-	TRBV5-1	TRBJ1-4	TGCGCCAGCAGCTTGACAGGGAACCCTAATGAAAAACTGTTTTTT	CASSLTGNPNEKLFF
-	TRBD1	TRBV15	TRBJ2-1	TGTGCCACCAGCAGAGTTTCCGCAGGGGGCCTCGATGAGCAGTTCTTC	CATSRVSAGGLDEQFF
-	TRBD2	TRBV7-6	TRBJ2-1	TGTGCCAGCAGCTTACCTAGCGGGAGGTCCAATGAGCAGTTCTTC	CASSLPSGRSNEQFF
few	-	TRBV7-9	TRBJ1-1	TGTGCCAGCAGCCCCGGAGGGCCCCGAGGGACTGAAGCTTTCTTT	CASSPGGPRGTEAFF
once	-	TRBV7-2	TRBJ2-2	TGTGCCAGCACCTTGAGGGGGGAGCTGTTTTTT	CASTLRGELFF
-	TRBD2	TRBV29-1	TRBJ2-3	TGCAGCGTCCCAGAGAGCGGGACCACAGATACGCAGTATTTT	CSVPESGTTDTQYF
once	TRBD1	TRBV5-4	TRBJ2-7	TGTGCCAGCAGCCCCCGGGACAGGGTTACGGACGAGCAGTACTTC	CASSPRDRVTDEQYF
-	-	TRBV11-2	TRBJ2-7	TGTGCCAGCAGCTTAGAGGCCCCAGGAACCTACGAGCAGTACTTC	CASSLEAPGTYEQYF